This T cell receptor beta chain was profiled in a study of blood T cell repertoires in COVID-19. Study-level background: The samples span acute and convalescent COVID-19 from the United States, Italy and Spain. From T cells, B-cell-depleted T cells, or PBMCs came the material, which was cDNA or gDNA.

Enrolled during active infection, Seattle patients were then followed longitudinally. Clones were read by immunoSEQ multiplex PCR, and TCRdb kept only the in-frame ones, dropping some. The sample carries under 300,000 clones, about 81% recorded once. J gave up 1 base and V 2 bases, and 0 bases lay outside the gene matches. The germline V gene has CDR1 MRHNA and CDR2 SNTAGT. The CDR3 spans 15 residues. The chain has TRBV6-4 and TRBJ2-3; TRBD2 matches 10 bases. Sequenced input: peripheral blood. The sequence derives from a human donor with COVID-19, enrolled during active disease. The donor label of this sample is uncertain. This chain's CDR3 is CASSDGTSGTDTQYF. The CDR3 DNA reads TGTGCCAGCAGTGACGGGACTAGCGGCACAGATACGCAGTATTTT.